This T cell receptor beta chain was sequenced during a study of cytomegalovirus exposure and HLA in healthy donors. Study findings and constraints: A link between a missense DCLRE1C variant and TCR beta V- and J-gene trimming emerged from a later analysis.

There are 16 residues in the CDR3. V gave up 2 bases and J gave up 10 bases, with 18 bases separating them. CDR1 is MNHEY, CDR2 SVGAGI, per germline. The PCR employed 60 Vbeta primers together with 13 Jbeta primers. TCRdb's copy holds only in-frame clones and misses some; the assay was immunoSEQ multiplex PCR. The table has 100,000 to 150,000 clones, 83% seen once. Regarding this clone: The antigen remains unidentified.

Sequenced material: PBMCs. The source is a girl aged 2 to 10 in good health and CMV-seronegative. This rearrangement joins TRBV6-5 to TRBJ1-6; the D is unclear. The CDR3 reads CASSYEMSRTWSPLHF. The CDR3 coding sequence is TGTGCCAGCAGTTACGAAATGTCCAGGACTTGGTCACCCCTCCACTTT.